The entry that follows covers one T cell receptor beta chain sequence. Its cognate antigen has yet to be identified. It has no much larger one-base neighbor in the sample; base qualities were not kept. Library preparation employed the immunoSEQ multiplex PCR assay. A mixture of 60 forward primers for TCR Vbeta segments and 13 reverse primers for TCR Jbeta segments was used in the multiplex PCR. Amplification of the CDR3 region of rearranged TCR beta genes was performed with a multiplex PCR assay on genomic DNA. The amplified TCR beta libraries were sequenced on the Illumina HiSeq System as 87-base-pair reads. Concerning the study's data processing: In a later analysis, 77 million or so unique TCR beta chains were counted across the approximately 640 repertoires, and about 10 million of these chains were shared by at least two donors. To remove PCR and sequencing errors, raw reads were error-corrected and collapsed into unique sequences using a nearest-neighbor algorithm that merged closely related sequences. To assign V, D and J gene segments, CDR3 sequences were aligned to IMGT reference sequences. Each retained sequence needed at least a six-nucleotide match to both a V gene segment and a J gene segment. Rearrangements were classified as productive when the CDR3 lacked stop codons and remained in frame with V and J, and all other rearrangements were classified as non-productive. CDR3 was defined by IMGT convention, running from the second conserved V-encoded cysteine to the conserved J-encoded phenylalanine. Sequences without an unambiguous match to a single V gene segment were excluded from the earlier analysis of a few hundred of the donors. An earlier analysis of almost 600 of the donors classified V segments as functional when productive rearrangements were above 56.7% and as segregating when the standard deviation between donors was above 5%. A statistical classification framework was built to diagnose cytomegalovirus status from the catalog of TCR beta chain sequences. A later analysis assigned V and J genes by comparing TCR nucleotide sequences with IMGT/GENE-DB human TR gene sequences. Using the TCRdist pipeline, a later analysis assigned CDR3 sequences along with most-parsimonious VDJ recombination scenarios. In a later analysis, each TCR beta chain was defined by its CDR3 amino acid sequence together with its V-gene family, and reads lacking a unique V-gene family were excluded. To address suspected cross-contamination and a sequencing artifact, a later analysis removed 592 highly shared, low-generation-probability nucleotide sequences. In a later analysis, a clonal expansion index for each public chain was calculated from normalized within-repertoire ranks of inferred template counts. In a later analysis, generation probabilities were computed using a VDJ recombination model fitted to out-of-frame rearrangements, and the results were checked against IGoR. Hypergeometric tests were used in a later analysis to score TCR-TCR, TCR-HLA and TCR-CMV co-occurrence, with a repertoire-size bias correction applied to the TCR pairs. A later analysis estimated false discovery rates by permuting HLA or CMV assignments 20 times. In a later analysis, co-occurring TCRs were grouped using DBSCAN, and TCRdist sequence similarity was added for clustering within HLA-allele-positive subsets. Repertoires with fewer than 30,000 or more than 120,000 public chains were left out of co-occurrence clustering, as were roughly five repertoires with anomalous nucleotide sharing. TCRdb carries this immuneACCESS record with in-frame sequences only. Its versions omit some clonotypes, under half of them owing to an unresolved V gene in the studies checked, with the rest unexplained. The V and J calls and clone size are taken from that table; D and trimming were inferred from the DNA. This sample gives around 150,000 clones in total; approximately 83% of them show up just once. Of the sample, about 10% is held by the ten largest clones.

This entry is derived from a study of cytomegalovirus exposure and HLA in healthy donors (dated by TCRdb to about 2017). Notes on the research overall: According to an earlier analysis of around 600 of the donors, some 180 million T cells yielded roughly 110 million unique TCR beta sequences and approximately 300 Gb of sequence data. Approximately 300 gigabases of sequencing data and tens of millions of unique TCR sequences made up an early release that covered approximately 620 HLA-typed donors. The genetic ancestry cluster associated with self-reported Caucasian donors included roughly four fifths of the roughly 400 genotyped donors. The study was designed to test whether signatures of past pathogen exposure could be identified by cataloging public T cell receptors. The study profiled the T cell repertoires of some 610 subjects by immunosequencing and related them to cytomegalovirus serostatus. A separate validation cohort of roughly 110 different subjects was used in addition to the roughly 620-subject first cohort. The study combined high-throughput TCR immunosequencing, statistical association of individual TCRs with disease status, and machine learning to predict cytomegalovirus infection status. A later analysis re-examined previously published TCR beta repertoires from 500 to 700 donors and added high-resolution HLA genotyping to investigate patterns of TCR occurrence. In the later analysis, no new phenotypic data were used to find candidate immune exposures; instead, reliance was placed on TCR beta sequences and their occurrence across donors. To decide whether each TCR beta V gene segment behaved as functional or pseudogenic, an earlier analysis of approximately 620 of the donors relied on high-throughput TCR beta sequencing. Donor age, sex, ethnicity and CMV serostatus were compiled alongside the repertoire data. A later genetic analysis took genome-wide SNP genotypes for about 65% of the 666 donors and used that subset as a discovery cohort. All discovery cohort repertoires had been generated on a single sequencing platform. Both class I and class II loci were covered by HLA typing, at four-digit resolution. The number of donors typed differed by locus, with roughly 620-630 for A, B, C, DRB1 and DQB1, roughly 520 for DQA1, 600 to 610 for DPA1, and some 470 for DPB1. Five DR-DQ haplotypes were handled as single units for association and clustering because linkage in the cohort was strong. Among 398 genotyped donors of the cohort, an average of roughly 240,000 unique TCR beta nucleotide sequences were sequenced per donor, approximately 20% of them non-productive. Overall study results and their limits: Some IMGT-functional V segments, including TRBV6-2 and TRBV6-3, could not be told apart with the 87-base-pair reads, so those segments were excluded. A later analysis found that most CMV-associated TCR beta chains appeared HLA-restricted, with HLA associations seemingly driven largely by CMV exposure. In a later analysis, several top co-occurrence clusters were reported to appear linked to parvovirus B19, influenza, CMV and Epstein-Barr virus. Presence/absence analyses assumed roughly uniform sequencing depth across donors, an assumption that may not hold. According to a later analysis, TCR association rates differed among HLA loci, with DRB1 alleles showing the most associated TCRs and HLA-C alleles showing the fewest. For the cohort, immune exposure information was limited to CMV serostatus. Cytomegalovirus status was reported to be diagnosed by the classifier with high specificity and sensitivity in both the original and validation cohorts. The authors suggested that the approach could potentially be extended to other disease states and immunological phenotypes. Most TCR sequences were seen in very few donors, while some public TCRs were found in many individuals. A further reported finding was that TCR beta sequences accurately predicted the HLA-A and HLA-B alleles for most subjects in the first cohort. In an earlier analysis of 450 to 750 of the donors, most TCR beta V segments appeared in productive rearrangements about 90% or about 30% of the time, broadly matching IMGT annotations. A few of the identified cytomegalovirus-associated TCR beta chains were confirmed in vitro to be specific for cytomegalovirus antigens. Only TCR beta chains were sequenced in this cohort, and the absence of alpha or paired-chain data limited detectable features. Strong co-occurrence of HLA alleles, especially DR and DQ, made assigning TCR associations to individual alleles difficult. Correlated functional status among segregating V segments might be attributable to linkage disequilibrium, but an unknown experimental factor could not be ruled out. A group of highly shared sequence variants was considered likely to be a technical artifact of the sequencing pipeline. Because HLA typing was missing for some donors at each locus, association tests included only the typed subset. Compared with equally common non-associated chains, HLA-associated TCR beta chains in a later analysis were more clonally expanded and had lower generation probabilities. The earlier analysis of approximately 560 of the donors excluded approximately 17 rarely observed V segments, including chromosome 9 orphons, because counts were too low. The study gave a list of about 160 TCR beta chains associated with cytomegalovirus. According to a later genetic analysis, donors in an Asian-associated ancestry cluster had fewer N-insertions in productive TCRs than the approximately 670-donor mean. A later analysis associated 17,000 or so TCR beta sequences with specific HLA alleles at a false discovery rate of 0.05. A later genetic analysis associated a missense DCLRE1C variant with V-gene and J-gene trimming of TCR beta chains, and an independent cohort replicated the association.

In total, 500 to 700 healthy bone marrow donors made up the cohort. At the time of sampling, all cohort members were nominally healthy, though unrecorded immune exposures were likely present. The donor was CMV seropositive and was included in the group of 270 or so seropositive cohort members. Each donor provided a peripheral blood sample, and peripheral blood mononuclear cells were used for TCR beta sequencing. Genomic DNA was extracted from the blood cell samples with the Qiagen DNeasy Blood Extraction Kit. The CDR3, from cysteine to phenylalanine, totals 14 residues. Of the read, only the CDR3 DNA is kept; its 42 bases are in frame from base 1. CDR1 and CDR2 (SGHRS, YFSETQ) derive from the germline V gene. The germline V and J ends show losses of 7 bases and 0 bases respectively, and no gene match explains 5 bases of the junction.

The receptor was derived from a man between 18 and 29 years old in good health and CMV-seropositive. This sequence uses TRBV5-1 and TRBJ1-1, and 8 junctional nucleotides match TRBD1. Sequenced input: PBMCs. The bases read TGCGCCAGCGGGACAGGAGAGTTGAACACTGAAGCTTTCTTT. It translates to CASGTGELNTEAFF.